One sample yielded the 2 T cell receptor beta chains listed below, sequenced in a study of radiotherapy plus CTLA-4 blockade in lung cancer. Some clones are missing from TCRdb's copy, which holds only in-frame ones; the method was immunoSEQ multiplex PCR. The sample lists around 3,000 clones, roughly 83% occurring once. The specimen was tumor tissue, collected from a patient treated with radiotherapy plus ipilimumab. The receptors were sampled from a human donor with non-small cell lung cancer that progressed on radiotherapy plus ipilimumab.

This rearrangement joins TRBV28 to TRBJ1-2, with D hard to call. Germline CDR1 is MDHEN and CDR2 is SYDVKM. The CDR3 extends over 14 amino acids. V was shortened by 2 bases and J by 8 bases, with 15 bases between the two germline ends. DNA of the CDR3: TGTGCCAGCAGTTTACGGGTCGACCCGGGGGGCTACACCTTC. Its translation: CASSLRVDPGGYTF.

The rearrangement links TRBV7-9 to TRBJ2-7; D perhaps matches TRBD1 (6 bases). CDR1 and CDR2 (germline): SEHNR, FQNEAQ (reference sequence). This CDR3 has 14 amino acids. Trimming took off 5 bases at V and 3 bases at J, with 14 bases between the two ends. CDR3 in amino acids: CASSPGQGYYEQYF. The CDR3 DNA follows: TGTGCCAGCAGCCCAGGTCAGGGGTACTACGAGCAGTACTTC.